This T cell receptor beta chain was found in a study of blood T cell repertoires in COVID-19. Whole-study context: Sites in the United States, Italy and Spain provided acute and convalescent COVID-19 samples.

The germline gives CDR1 SGDLS, CDR2 YYNGEE. The V end was cut by 4 bases, the J end by 7 bases, with 17 bases between. The CDR3 runs 15 residues. The authors' processing: Amplifying reference gene primers gave estimates of nucleated cell counts. Method: immunoSEQ multiplex PCR; TCRdb's copy keeps in-frame clones and lacks some. The DNA gave D and trimming, while V, J and clone size come from that table. The sample records some 120,000 clones, 85% being singletons. This sequence joins TRBV9 and TRBJ1-4, with D perhaps matching TRBD1 (5 bases). The sequenced sample consisted of peripheral blood. The clonotype comes from a woman of 80 years or more with acute or convalescent COVID-19. CDR3 sequence: CASSSGSGAGEKLFF. Here the CDR3 DNA reads TGTGCCAGCAGCTCCGGGAGTGGGGCCGGTGAAAAACTGTTTTTT.